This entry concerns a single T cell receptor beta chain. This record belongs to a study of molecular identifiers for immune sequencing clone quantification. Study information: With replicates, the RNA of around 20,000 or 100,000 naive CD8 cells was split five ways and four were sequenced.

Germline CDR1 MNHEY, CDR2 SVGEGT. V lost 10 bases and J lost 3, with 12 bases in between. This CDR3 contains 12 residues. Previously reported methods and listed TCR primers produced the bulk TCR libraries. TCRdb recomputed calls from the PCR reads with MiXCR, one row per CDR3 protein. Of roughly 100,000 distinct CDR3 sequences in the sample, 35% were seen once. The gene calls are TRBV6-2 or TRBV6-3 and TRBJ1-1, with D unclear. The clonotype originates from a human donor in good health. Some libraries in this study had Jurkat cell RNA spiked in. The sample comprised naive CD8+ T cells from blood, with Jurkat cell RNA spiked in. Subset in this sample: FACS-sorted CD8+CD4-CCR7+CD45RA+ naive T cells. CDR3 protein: CATGLLDTEAFF. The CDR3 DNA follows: TGTGCCACCGGATTGTTGGACACTGAAGCTTTCTTT.